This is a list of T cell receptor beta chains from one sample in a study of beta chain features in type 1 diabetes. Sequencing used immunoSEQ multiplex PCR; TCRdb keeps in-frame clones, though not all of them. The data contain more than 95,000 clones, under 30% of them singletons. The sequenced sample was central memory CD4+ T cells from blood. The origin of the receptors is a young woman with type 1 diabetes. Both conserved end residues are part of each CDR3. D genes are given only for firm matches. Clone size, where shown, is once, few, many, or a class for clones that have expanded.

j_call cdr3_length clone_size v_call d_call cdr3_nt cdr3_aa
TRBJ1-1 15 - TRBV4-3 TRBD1 TGCGCCAGCAGCCAAGATCAGGGGGCGAACACTGAAGCTTTCTTT CASSQDQGANTEAFF
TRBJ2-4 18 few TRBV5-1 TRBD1 TGCGCCAGCAGCCTTGGGAGGATAGGACAGGGGGCCAAAAACATTCAGTACTTC CASSLGRIGQGAKNIQYF
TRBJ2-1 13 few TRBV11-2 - TGTGCCAGCAGCTTAGAGTGGCACAATGAGCAGTTCTTC CASSLEWHNEQFF
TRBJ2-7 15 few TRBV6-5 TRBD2 TGTGCCAGCAGTGCCTCCGGGACTAGCGGCTATGGGAAGTACTTC CASSASGTSGYGKYF
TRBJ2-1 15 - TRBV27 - TGTGCCAGCAGCCCCCACAGGGTCGAACCCAATGAGCAGTTCTTC CASSPHRVEPNEQFF
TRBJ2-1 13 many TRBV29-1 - TGCAGCGTTGAGGGGACTTCATACAATGAGCAGTTCTTC CSVEGTSYNEQFF
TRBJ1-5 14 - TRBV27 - TGTGCCAGCAGTTTATCTAGAAACAATCAGCCCCAGCATTTT CASSLSRNNQPQHF
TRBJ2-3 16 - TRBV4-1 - TGCGCCAGCAGCCAAGCTCCCGGACTAATCACAGATACGCAGTATTTT CASSQAPGLITDTQYF
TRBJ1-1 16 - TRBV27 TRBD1 TGTGCCAGCAGTTTGGGGACAGGGGCGCGGGGCACTGAAGCTTTCTTT CASSLGTGARGTEAFF
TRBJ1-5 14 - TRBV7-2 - TGTGCCAGCAGCCAGGAGGGAAACAATCAGCCCCAGCATTTT CASSQEGNNQPQHF
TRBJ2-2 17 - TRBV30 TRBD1 TGTGCCTGGAGTGTTCTTTCGGGACAGGGGGCAATCGGGGAGCTGTTTTTT CAWSVLSGQGAIGELFF
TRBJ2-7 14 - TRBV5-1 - TGCGCCAGCAGCTTAGATGGCGGATCCTACGAGCAGTACTTC CASSLDGGSYEQYF
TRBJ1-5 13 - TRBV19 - TGTGCCATTGGGGCCGACAGAACCCAGCCCCAGCATTTT CAIGADRTQPQHF
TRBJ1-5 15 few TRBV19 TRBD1 TGTGCCAGTAGTATCGTGGGGACAGGGGGTCAGCCCCAGCATTTT CASSIVGTGGQPQHF
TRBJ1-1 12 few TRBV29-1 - TGCAGCGTTGGGGGGGAGAGAAATGAAGCTTTCTTT CSVGGERNEAFF
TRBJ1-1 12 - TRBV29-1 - TGCAGCGCCTCAGTGATCGGGACTGAAGCTTTCTTT CSASVIGTEAFF
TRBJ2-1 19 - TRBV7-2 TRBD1 TGTGCCAGCAGCTTAGTGGCAGGGGGCGCGGTGGGTTCCTACAATGAGCAGTTCTTC CASSLVAGGAVGSYNEQFF
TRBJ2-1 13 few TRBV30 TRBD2 TGTGCCTGGAGGACTAGCGGGAGAAATGAGCAGTTCTTC CAWRTSGRNEQFF
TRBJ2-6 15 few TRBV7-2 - TGTGCCAGCAGCTTAATCCGCTCTGGGGCCAACGTCCTGACTTTC CASSLIRSGANVLTF
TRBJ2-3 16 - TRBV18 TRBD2 TGTGCCAGCTCACGGGGACTAGACCGGAGCACAGATACGCAGTATTTT CASSRGLDRSTDTQYF
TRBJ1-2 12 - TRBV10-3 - TGTGCCATCAGTTTGGACAGCTATGGCTACACCTTC CAISLDSYGYTF
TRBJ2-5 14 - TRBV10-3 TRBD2 TGTGCCATCAGTGAGTCGACTAGCGAGGGGACCCAGTACTTC CAISESTSEGTQYF